This TCR beta chain was captured by sequencing in a study of blood T cell repertoires in COVID-19. Overall study context: COVID-19 samples collected from the United States, Italy and Spain covered acute and convalescent phases. Sample material is recorded as cDNA or gDNA derived from T cells, B-cell-depleted T cells, or PBMCs.

J gave up 1 base and V 1 base, and 5 bases lay outside the gene matches. The CDR3 contains 17 residues. Germline V lookup: CDR1 LGHNT, CDR2 FRNRAP. Per the study methods: Nucleated cell counts were estimated from reference gene primer amplification. Generated by immunoSEQ multiplex PCR, the TCRdb table keeps only in-frame clones and is missing some. The V and J calls and clone size are taken from that table; D and trimming were inferred from the DNA. The sample has around 130,000 clones; roughly 88% are singletons. This receptor was identified in a man aged 60 to 69 with active or convalescent COVID-19. The chain uses TRBV12-5 and TRBJ2-2, with 8 positions matching TRBD1. The specimen was peripheral blood. The CDR3 region is CASGLDTGQVNTGELFF. The CDR3 DNA reads TGTGCTAGTGGTTTGGATACGGGACAGGTGAACACCGGGGAGCTGTTTTTT.